This T cell receptor (beta chain) was sequenced during a study of T cell responses to AZD1222 COVID-19 vaccine. Study-wide results and caveats: Possibly, clonal diversity was underestimated; donors were largely white British and included more females. Only a handful of AZD1222 recipients, about six in all, had baseline seropositivity.

Profiled with immunoSEQ multiplex PCR; TCRdb holds only in-frame clones, not every one. Of more than 95,000 clones listed, about 88% are singletons. Only one count was recorded for this clone. The antigen is not known. The CDR3 has 14 amino acids. The V end was cut by 4 bases, the J end by 2 bases, with 13 bases between. CDR1 and CDR2 from the germline V gene are SGHNT and YYREEE (reference sequence). This TCR was recovered from an adult in good health. The starting material was peripheral blood, obtained on day 0 of AZD1222 vaccination. V is TRBV5-4 and J is TRBJ2-7; the D gene is possibly TRBD2 (7 bases). CDR3 protein: CASSGGAETYEQYF. CDR3 sequence (DNA): TGTGCCAGCAGCGGGGGGGCCGAGACCTACGAGCAGTACTTC. The full variable domain, with the rest looked up from reference TRBV5-4 and TRBJ2-7, is ETGVTQSPTHLIKTRGQQVTLRCSSQSGHNTVSWYQQALGQGPQFIFQYYREEENGRGNFPPRFSGLQFPNYSSELNVNALELDDSALYLCASSGGAETYEQYFGPGTRLTVT.